These T cell receptor beta chains were read from a single sample in a study of T cell clonotyping in hematopoietic cell transplantation. The assay was immunoSEQ multiplex PCR, and TCRdb's table has in-frame clones only and misses some. The sample includes about 7,400 clones, 70% to 90% of them seen just once. This sample comprised peripheral blood mononuclear cells, obtained before stem cell transplant. These receptors were taken from a man aged 55 to 69 with acute myeloid leukemia. Some clones in this sample may be carry-over from other donors' samples. Each CDR3 is given with its conserved first and last residue. The D gene is left open where the match is weak. Clone size, where shown, is once, few, many, or a class for clones that have expanded.

D gene: -; CDR3 length: 15; clone size: -; J gene: TRBJ1-5; V gene: TRBV19; CDR3 DNA: TGTGCCAGCCGACGCAGCCCGGACAGCAATCAGCCCCAGCATTTT; CDR3 protein: CASRRSPDSNQPQHF
D gene: -; CDR3 length: 15; clone size: -; J gene: TRBJ2-7; V gene: TRBV11-2; CDR3 DNA: TGTGCCAGCAGCTTAACGGGGGCAGGTTTCTACGAGCAGTACTTC; CDR3 protein: CASSLTGAGFYEQYF
D gene: TRBD1; CDR3 length: 15; clone size: -; J gene: TRBJ1-1; V gene: TRBV10-3; CDR3 DNA: TGTGCCATCAGAACCTTGGGACAGACGAACACTGAAGCTTTCTTT; CDR3 protein: CAIRTLGQTNTEAFF
D gene: -; CDR3 length: 12; clone size: -; J gene: TRBJ1-5; V gene: TRBV6-5; CDR3 DNA: TGTGCCAGCAGGTCCCGCGAGGGGCCCCAGCATTTT; CDR3 protein: CASRSREGPQHF
D gene: -; CDR3 length: 14; clone size: -; J gene: TRBJ1-2; V gene: TRBV5-6; CDR3 DNA: TGTGCCAGCAGCCGGGCAGGATACAACTATGGCTACACCTTC; CDR3 protein: CASSRAGYNYGYTF
D gene: TRBD2; CDR3 length: 18; clone size: -; J gene: TRBJ2-1; V gene: TRBV14; CDR3 DNA: TGTGCCAGCAGCCAAGATGGGCGGGGGGCGTCCAGGTATAATGAGCAGTTCTTC; CDR3 protein: CASSQDGRGASRYNEQFF
D gene: -; CDR3 length: 14; clone size: -; J gene: TRBJ2-1; V gene: TRBV4-2; CDR3 DNA: TGTGCCAGCAGCCGACGCGTGTACGGGATCGGCCAGTTCTTC; CDR3 protein: CASSRRVYGIGQFF
D gene: -; CDR3 length: 14; clone size: -; J gene: TRBJ2-3; V gene: TRBV5-1; CDR3 DNA: TGCGCCAGCAGCTTGGGTAGCGGAGGAGATACGCAGTATTTT; CDR3 protein: CASSLGSGGDTQYF
D gene: -; CDR3 length: 16; clone size: -; J gene: TRBJ1-1; V gene: TRBV5-1; CDR3 DNA: TGCGCCAGCAGCAGGGGGGAGGCGGCCCGCAACACTGAAGCTTTCTTT; CDR3 protein: CASSRGEAARNTEAFF
D gene: -; CDR3 length: 14; clone size: few; J gene: TRBJ1-2; V gene: TRBV7-2; CDR3 DNA: TGTGCCAGCAGCGAGGAGGGCAGATACTATGGCTACACCTTC; CDR3 protein: CASSEEGRYYGYTF
D gene: TRBD1; CDR3 length: 13; clone size: -; J gene: TRBJ1-2; V gene: TRBV7-9; CDR3 DNA: TGTGCCAGCAGCCAGGACAGGGTTTATGGCTACACCTTC; CDR3 protein: CASSQDRVYGYTF
D gene: -; CDR3 length: 11; clone size: -; J gene: TRBJ2-5; V gene: TRBV5-1; CDR3 DNA: TGCGCCAGCAGCCGCCAAGAGACCCAGTACTTC; CDR3 protein: CASSRQETQYF
D gene: TRBD2; CDR3 length: 14; clone size: -; J gene: TRBJ2-3; V gene: TRBV7-3; CDR3 DNA: TGTGCCAGCAGCCTCGGACTAGCGGCAGATACGCAGTATTTT; CDR3 protein: CASSLGLAADTQYF
D gene: -; CDR3 length: 13; clone size: -; J gene: TRBJ2-7; V gene: TRBV7-7; CDR3 DNA: TGTGCCAGCAGCTTAATGGCCGGACGGGAGCAGTACTTC; CDR3 protein: CASSLMAGREQYF
D gene: -; CDR3 length: 11; clone size: -; J gene: TRBJ2-7; V gene: TRBV6-1; CDR3 DNA: TGTGCCAGCACCGGAACCTACGAGCAGTACTTC; CDR3 protein: CASTGTYEQYF